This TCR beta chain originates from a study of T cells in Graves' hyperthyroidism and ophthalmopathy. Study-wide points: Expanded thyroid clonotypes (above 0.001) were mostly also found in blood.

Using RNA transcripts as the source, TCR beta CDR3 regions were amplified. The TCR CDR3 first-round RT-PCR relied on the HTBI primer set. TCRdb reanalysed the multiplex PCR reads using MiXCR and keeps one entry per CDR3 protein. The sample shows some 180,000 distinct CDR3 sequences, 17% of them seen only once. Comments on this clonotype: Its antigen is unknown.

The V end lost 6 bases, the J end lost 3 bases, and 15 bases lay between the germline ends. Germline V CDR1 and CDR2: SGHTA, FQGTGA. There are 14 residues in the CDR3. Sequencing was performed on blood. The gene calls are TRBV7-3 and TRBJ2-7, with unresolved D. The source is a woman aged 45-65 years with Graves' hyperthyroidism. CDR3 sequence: CASSPGPLDYEQYF. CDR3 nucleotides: TGTGCCAGCAGTCCCGGACCCCTTGACTACGAGCAGTACTTC.